A single sample gave rise to the 2 T cell receptor beta chains below, sequenced in a study of radiation and T cells in renal cell carcinoma. Profiled with immunoSEQ multiplex PCR; TCRdb holds only in-frame clones, not every one. In the table there are about 160,000 clones, roughly nine tenths of which are singletons. Time point meaning: baseline pretreatment blood. As for treatment: 15 Gy SBRT to primary tumor, nephrectomy 4 weeks later. Specimen: blood, collected from a patient whose treatment included radiotherapy and nephrectomy. Receptors originate from a woman between 70 and 85 years old with renal cell carcinoma.

This chain links TRBV5-4 with TRBJ1-6, with a possible D match to TRBD1 (5 bases). Per germline, CDR1 SGHNT and CDR2 YYREEE (reference sequence). Trimming stripped 3 bases from V and 7 bases from J, with 14 bases between. This CDR3 has 15 amino acids. CDR3 in amino acids: CASSSRGSRNSPLHF. CDR3 nucleotide sequence: TGTGCCAGCAGCTCCCGGGGCAGCCGAAATTCACCCCTCCACTTT.

The rearrangement joins TRBV6-5 to TRBJ1-5; 9 bases line up with TRBD1. Trimming removed 4 bases from V and 2 bases from J; junction bases left unmatched: 6. Germline assignment: CDR1 MNHEY and CDR2 SVGAGI. CDR3 length: 16 amino acids. CDR3 nucleotides: TGTGCCAGCAGTTCCCGACAGGGGGGAGGCAATCAGCCCCAGCATTTT. This sequence encodes CASSSRQGGGNQPQHF.